This TCR beta chain was identified in a study of human T cells and chemical hapten exposure. TCRdb called the RACE reads again in MiXCR, with one record for every CDR3 protein. The table shows around 380,000 distinct CDR3 sequences, with 4.5% to 5.5% occurring only once. Time point given: pre-sensitization, week 0. Treatment here: therapeutic diphenylcyclopropenone sensitization with weekly scalp DPC. Each patch-test visit's blood sample preceded patch application. This clonotype was picked up many times. The receptor was isolated from a woman aged 18-35 years with alopecia areata. Some clones in this sample may be carry-over from other donors' samples. The sequences come from whole blood, collected in connection with sensitization to the hapten diphenylcyclopropenone (DPC).

CDR3 sequence: CSARGTGKGNQPQHF. CDR3 nucleotides: TGCAGTGCTAGGGGGACAGGGAAGGGCAATCAGCCCCAGCATTTT. The chain uses TRBV20-1 and TRBJ1-5, with 9 bases aligning to TRBD1. Unmatched junction bases numbered 5, after V lost 3 bases and J lost 2 bases. This CDR3 region has 15 residues. Germline V lookup: CDR1 DFQATT, CDR2 SNEGSKA (reference sequence).